Ten or more counts support the clone carrying this TCR beta chain. Its antigen is unidentified. CDR3 length: 17 amino acids. The germline V and J ends were trimmed by 4 bases and 1 base, with 14 bases remaining between them. Germline V lookup: CDR1 SGHTA, CDR2 FQGNSA. Individual cDNA molecules carried attached unique molecular identifiers. TCRdb re-analysed the 5' RACE reads in MiXCR, keeping a single row per CDR3 protein. The sample yields more than 50,000 distinct CDR3 sequences, around 12% seen once. The data were obtained in a study of early T cells in non-severe SARS-CoV-2 infection. Study at large: Unpaired chains resulted from sequencing bulk RNA of unsorted whole blood.

Study-level results: Anti-spike CD8 responses were favored in VDJdb matching, and private and CD4 specificities were missed.

The sequencing used whole blood, collected at baseline. The genes are TRBV7-2 and TRBJ1-6; D gene ambiguous. This clonotype originated in an adult who was a healthcare worker with PCR-confirmed SARS-CoV-2 infection or an uninfected control (not recorded which). For the CDR3, the DNA is TGTGCCAGCAGCTCAGAAGGGATGAGGTCCTATAATTCACCCCTCCACTTT. This gives the protein CASSSEGMRSYNSPLHF.